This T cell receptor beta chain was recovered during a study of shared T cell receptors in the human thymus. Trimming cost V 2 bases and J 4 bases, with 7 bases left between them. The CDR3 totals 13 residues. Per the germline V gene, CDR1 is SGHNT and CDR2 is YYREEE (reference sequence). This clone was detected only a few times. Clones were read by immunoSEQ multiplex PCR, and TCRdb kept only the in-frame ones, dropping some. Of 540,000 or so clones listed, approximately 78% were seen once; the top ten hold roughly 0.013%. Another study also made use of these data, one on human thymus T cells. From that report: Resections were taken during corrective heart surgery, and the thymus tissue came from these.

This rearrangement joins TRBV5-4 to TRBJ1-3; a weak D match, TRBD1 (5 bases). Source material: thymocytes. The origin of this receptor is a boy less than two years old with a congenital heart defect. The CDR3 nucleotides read TGTGCCAGCAGCTTTGGGGGGGGAAACACCATATATTTT. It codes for CASSFGGGNTIYF.